These 14 T cell receptor beta chains share one sample of origin, sequenced in a study of Graves' ophthalmopathy and Graves' hyperthyroidism. RNA transcripts served as template for amplifying TCR beta CDR3 sequences. In the first round, RT-PCR was carried out with HTBI primers, and a multiplex PCR formed the second round. From the multiplex PCR reads, TCRdb called clonotypes with MiXCR, one entry per CDR3 protein. The repertoire includes around 1,000,000 distinct CDR3 sequences, less than 45% of them detected once, and over 8.5% sits in the top ten. The sequenced material came from peripheral blood or thyroid tissue (not recorded which). Receptor source: an adult man with Graves' hyperthyroidism.

This clonotype was counted ten times or more. This sequence joins TRBV19 and TRBJ2-5, with no clear D. CDR3 length: 13 amino acids. With 1 base removed from V and 3 bases from J, the gap between germline ends came to 6 bases. Germline V CDR1 and CDR2: LNHDA, SQIVND (reference sequence). The CDR3 here is CASSIAAKETQYF. CDR3 nucleotide sequence: TGTGCCAGTAGTATAGCCGCCAAAGAGACCCAGTACTTC.

This chain joins TRBV7-2 and TRBJ1-4, with unresolved D. Trimming removed 4 bases from V and 8 bases from J, with 17 bases in between. From germline, CDR1 is SGHTA and CDR2 FQGNSA. The CDR3 has 15 amino acids. The CDR3 protein is CASSSDSVYVEKLFF. CDR3 nucleotides: TGTGCCAGCAGCTCCGATTCGGTCTACGTGGAAAAACTGTTTTTT.

The chain uses TRBV6-6 and TRBJ1-2, with D maybe TRBD1 (5 bases). Trimming shortened V by 5 bases and J by 4 bases, and 17 bases separated the two germline ends. CDR1 and CDR2 (germline): MNHNY, SVGAGI (reference sequence). The CDR3 has 15 residues. The CDR3 DNA reads as TGTGCCAGCAGTGACGCGGGGCCATATTCCTATGGCTACACCTTC. It translates to CASSDAGPYSYGYTF.

Turning to this clonotype: Since a much larger clone is just one base distant, this may be a read error. The chain uses TRBV5-5 and TRBJ1-6, with D perhaps TRBD1 (5 bases). This CDR3 comprises 15 residues. CDR1 is SGHKS, CDR2 YYEKEE, per germline (reference sequence). The CDR3 nucleotides are TGTGCCAGCAGTTTCATAAGACAGTCAAATTCACCCCTCTACTTT. It yields the protein CASSFIRQSNSPLYF.

The sample holds many counts of this clonotype. The chain joins TRBV20-1 to TRBJ1-2; tentatively, D is TRBD1 (5 bases). The germline gives CDR1 DFQATT, CDR2 SNEGSKA (reference sequence). The length of the CDR3 is 13 residues. Trimming shortened V by 0 bases and J by 5 bases, and 10 bases separated the two germline ends. This chain's CDR3 is CSARDTAGYGYTF. In DNA form, the CDR3 reads TGCAGTGCTAGAGATACGGCAGGGTATGGCTACACCTTC.

This clonotype was seen more than once but under ten times. V gene TRBV4-3 combines with J gene TRBJ2-7; 10 bases line up with TRBD1. V was clipped by 6 bases and J by 5 bases; unmatched bases: 10. CDR3 length: 15 residues. CDR1 is LGHNA, CDR2 YSLEER, per germline. CDR3 region: CASSQIGDRGNEQYF. CDR3 DNA sequence: TGCGCCAGCAGTCAAATCGGGGACAGGGGTAACGAGCAGTACTTC.

V gene TRBV7-9 combines with J gene TRBJ1-2; tentatively, D is TRBD1 (6 bases). There are 13 residues in the CDR3. The germline CDR1 and CDR2 sequences are SEHNR and FQNEAQ (reference sequence). Trimming removed 6 bases from V and 4 bases from J, with 12 bases in between. CDR3: CASSYGQPYGYTF. CDR3 DNA sequence: TGTGCCAGCAGTTACGGACAGCCCTATGGCTACACCTTC.

In its sample, this clonotype was seen a few times. V usage is TRBV2 and J usage is TRBJ2-2; 9 nucleotides line up with TRBD1. Trimming at V came to 5 bases and at J to 9 bases, leaving 16 bases not matched to a gene. CDR3 length: 17 amino acids. Germline values: CDR1 SNHLY, CDR2 FYNNEI. The CDR3 reads CASSSPGTGMILRELFF. In DNA, the CDR3 is TGTGCCAGCAGTTCCCCCGGGACAGGGATGATTCTACGGGAGCTGTTTTTT.

This clonotype was counted between two and nine times. One end of the junction does not line up with germline, which may come from a read error. This sequence joins TRBV11-2 and TRBJ2-5; D is uncertain. CDR1 is SGHAT, CDR2 FQNNGV, per germline. The CDR3 loop spans 14 amino acids. CDR3: CASSLPGYQETQYF. The CDR3, as DNA: TGCGCCAGCAGCCTGCCCGGGTACCAAGAGACCCAGTACTTC.

This chain joins TRBV20-1 and TRBJ2-7; D ambiguous. Trimming cost V 2 bases and J 4 bases, with 15 bases left between them. Germline-derived CDR1 and CDR2 are DFQATT and SNEGSKA (reference sequence). CDR3 length equals 14 residues. The CDR3 sequence is CSARTALGSYEQYF. In DNA form, the CDR3 reads TGCAGTGCTAGAACCGCGCTGGGTTCTTACGAGCAGTACTTC.

This clonotype occurred a few times. The chain joins TRBV7-9 to TRBJ2-5, with 10 bases aligning to TRBD2. CDR3 length equals 20 residues. CDR1 is SEHNR, CDR2 FQNEAQ, per germline (reference sequence). With V trimmed by 2 bases and J by 0 bases, 15 bases remained unmatched. The CDR3 here is CASSLFPGSASGGYQETQYF. The DNA for the CDR3 is TGTGCCAGCAGCTTATTTCCAGGGAGTGCTAGCGGGGGCTACCAAGAGACCCAGTACTTC.

The rearrangement links TRBV7-6 to TRBJ2-7; D ambiguous. The germline gives CDR1 SGHVS, CDR2 FNYEAQ. V lost 5 bases to trimming and J lost 6 bases, with 11 bases between them. CDR3 length: 12 amino acids. The CDR3 sequence: CASSPKGSEQYF. The CDR3 coding sequence is TGTGCCAGCAGCCCTAAAGGGTCCGAGCAGTACTTC.

This clonotype has a count of ten or more. This chain uses TRBV9 with TRBJ1-1; 7 positions match TRBD1. Germline lookup yields CDR1 SGDLS and CDR2 YYNGEE. CDR3 length equals 13 residues. J gave up 5 bases and V 5 bases, and 6 bases lay outside the gene matches. CDR3 sequence reads: CASSPRDRTEAFF. The CDR3, as DNA: TGTGCCAGCAGTCCCCGGGACAGAACTGAAGCTTTCTTT. The entire variable domain, with the rest obtained from reference TRBV9 and TRBJ1-1, is as follows: DSGVTQTPKHLITATGQRVTLRCSPRSGDLSVYWYQQSLDQGLQFLIQYYNGEERAKGNILERFSAQQFPDLHSELNLSSLELGDSALYFCASSPRDRTEAFFGQGTRLTVV.

This clonotype was detected ten times or more. The CDR3 bases are TGTGCCAGCAGCTTAGACCCTATCTACAGGATTCCTGGCTACACCTTC. It codes for CASSLDPIYRIPGYTF. The rearrangement links TRBV7-9 to TRBJ1-2; a weak D match, TRBD1 (5 bases). Germline V CDR1 and CDR2: SEHNR, FQNEAQ (reference sequence). Trimming removed 1 base from V and 7 bases from J, with 19 bases in between. The CDR3 spans 16 residues. The whole variable domain, filled in from reference TRBV7-9 and TRBJ1-2, reads DTGVSQNPRHKITKRGQNVTFRCDPISEHNRLYWYRQTLGQGPEFLTYFQNEAQLEKSRLLSDRFSAERPKGSFSTLEIQRTEQGDSAMYLCASSLDPIYRIPGYTFGSGTRLTVV.